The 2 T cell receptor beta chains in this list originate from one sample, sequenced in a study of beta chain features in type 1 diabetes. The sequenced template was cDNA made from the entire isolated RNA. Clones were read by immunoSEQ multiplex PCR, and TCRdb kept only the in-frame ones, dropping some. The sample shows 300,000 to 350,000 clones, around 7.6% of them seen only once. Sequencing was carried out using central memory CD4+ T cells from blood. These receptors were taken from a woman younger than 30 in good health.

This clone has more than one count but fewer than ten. The CDR3 loop is CASSQVRTGRDTGELFF. The CDR3 DNA follows: TGCGCCAGCAGCCAAGTTCGAACGGGACGGGACACCGGGGAGCTGTTTTTT. This sequence joins TRBV4-1 and TRBJ2-2; the D gene could be TRBD1 or TRBD2 (5 bases each). The ends were cut back, 1 base at V and 3 bases at J, with 15 bases in the middle. Germline V CDR1 and CDR2: MGHRA, YSYEKL. This CDR3 region has 17 residues.

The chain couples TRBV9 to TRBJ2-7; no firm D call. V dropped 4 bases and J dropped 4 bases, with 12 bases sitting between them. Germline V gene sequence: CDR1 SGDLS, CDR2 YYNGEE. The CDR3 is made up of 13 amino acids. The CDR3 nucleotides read TGTGCCAGCAGCCCGACACCCTTTTACGAGCAGTACTTC. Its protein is CASSPTPFYEQYF.